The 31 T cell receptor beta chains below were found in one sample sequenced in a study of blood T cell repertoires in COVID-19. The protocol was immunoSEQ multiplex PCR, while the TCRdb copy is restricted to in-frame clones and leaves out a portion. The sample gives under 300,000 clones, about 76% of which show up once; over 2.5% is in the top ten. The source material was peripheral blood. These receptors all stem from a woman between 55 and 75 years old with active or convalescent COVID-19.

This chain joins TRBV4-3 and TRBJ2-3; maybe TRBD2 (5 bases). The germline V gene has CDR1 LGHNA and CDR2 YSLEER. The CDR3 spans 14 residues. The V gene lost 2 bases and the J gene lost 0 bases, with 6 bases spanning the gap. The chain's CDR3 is CASSQLASTDTQYF. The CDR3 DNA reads TGCGCCAGCAGCCAACTAGCTAGCACAGATACGCAGTATTTT.

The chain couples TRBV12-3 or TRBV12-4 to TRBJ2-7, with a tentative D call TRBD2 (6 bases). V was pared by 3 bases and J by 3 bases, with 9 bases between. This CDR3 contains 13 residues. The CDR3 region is CASSFAGHYEQYF. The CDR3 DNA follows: TGTGCCAGCAGTTTCGCGGGGCACTACGAGCAGTACTTC.

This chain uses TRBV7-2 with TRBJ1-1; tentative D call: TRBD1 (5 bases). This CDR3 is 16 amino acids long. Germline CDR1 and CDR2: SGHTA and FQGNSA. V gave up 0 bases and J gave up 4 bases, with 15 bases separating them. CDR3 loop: CASSLAFRARGTEAFF. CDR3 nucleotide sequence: TGTGCCAGCAGCTTAGCTTTCAGGGCGCGCGGCACTGAAGCTTTCTTT.

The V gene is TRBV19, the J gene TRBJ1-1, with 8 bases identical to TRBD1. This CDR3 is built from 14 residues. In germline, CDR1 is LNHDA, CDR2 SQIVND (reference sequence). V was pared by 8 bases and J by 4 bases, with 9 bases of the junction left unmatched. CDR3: CASGKDRGGTEAFF. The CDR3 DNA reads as TGTGCCAGTGGGAAAGACAGGGGAGGCACTGAAGCTTTCTTT. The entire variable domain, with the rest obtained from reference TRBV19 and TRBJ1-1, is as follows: DGGITQSPKYLFRKEGQNVTLSCEQNLNHDAMYWYRQDPGQGLRLIYYSQIVNDFQKGDIAEGYSVSREKKESFPLTVTSAQKNPTAFYLCASGKDRGGTEAFFGQGTRLTVV.

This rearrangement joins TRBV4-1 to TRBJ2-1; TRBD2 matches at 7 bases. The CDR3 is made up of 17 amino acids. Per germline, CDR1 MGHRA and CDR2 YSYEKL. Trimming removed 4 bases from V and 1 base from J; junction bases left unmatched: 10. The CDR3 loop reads CASSRGGLVLSYNEQFF. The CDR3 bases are TGCGCCAGCAGCCGAGGAGGACTAGTGCTGTCCTACAATGAGCAGTTCTTC.

The CDR3 DNA is TGTGCCAGCAGCCAATGGGAAGGACAGGGTGGGGGGCTCTATGGCTACACCTTC. It translates to CASSQWEGQGGGLYGYTF. The chain carries TRBV4-2 and TRBJ1-2; the match to TRBD1 covers 8 bases. Per the germline V gene, CDR1 is LGHNA and CDR2 is YNFKEQ. J was trimmed by 4 bases and V by 2 bases; bases with no gene match: 15. There are 18 residues in the CDR3.

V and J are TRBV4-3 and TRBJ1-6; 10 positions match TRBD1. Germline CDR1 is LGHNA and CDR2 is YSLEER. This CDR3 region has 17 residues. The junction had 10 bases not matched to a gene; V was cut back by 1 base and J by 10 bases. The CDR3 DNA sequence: TGCGCCAGCAGCCAAGGAGGAGGACAGGGGGTTGTATCACCCCTCCACTTT. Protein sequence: CASSQGGGQGVVSPLHF.

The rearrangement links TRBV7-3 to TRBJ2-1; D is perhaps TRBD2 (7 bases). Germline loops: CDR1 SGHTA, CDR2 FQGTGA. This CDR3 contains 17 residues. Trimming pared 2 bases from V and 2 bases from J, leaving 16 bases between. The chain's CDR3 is CASSLGGRGRPYNEQFF. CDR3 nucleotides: TGTGCCAGCAGCTTAGGTGGGCGGGGGCGACCCTACAATGAGCAGTTCTTC.

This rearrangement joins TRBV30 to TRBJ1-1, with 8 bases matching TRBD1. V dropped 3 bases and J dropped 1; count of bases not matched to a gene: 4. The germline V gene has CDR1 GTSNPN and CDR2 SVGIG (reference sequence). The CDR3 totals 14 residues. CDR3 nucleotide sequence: TGTGCCTGGAGGGAGACAGGGGCGAACACTGAAGCTTTCTTT. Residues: CAWRETGANTEAFF.

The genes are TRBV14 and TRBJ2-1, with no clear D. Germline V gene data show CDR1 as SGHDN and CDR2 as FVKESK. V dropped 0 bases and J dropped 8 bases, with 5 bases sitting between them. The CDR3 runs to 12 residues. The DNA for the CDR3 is TGTGCCAGCAGCCAAGATGGCCATGAGCAGTTCTTC. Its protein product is CASSQDGHEQFF.

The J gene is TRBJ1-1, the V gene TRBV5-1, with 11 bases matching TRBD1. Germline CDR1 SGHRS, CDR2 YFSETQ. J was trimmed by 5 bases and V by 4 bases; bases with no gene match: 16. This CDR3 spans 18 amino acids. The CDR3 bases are TGCGCCAGCAGCCCGGCGTTTAGGACAGGGGGCGAAGGGACTGAAGCTTTCTTT. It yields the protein CASSPAFRTGGEGTEAFF.

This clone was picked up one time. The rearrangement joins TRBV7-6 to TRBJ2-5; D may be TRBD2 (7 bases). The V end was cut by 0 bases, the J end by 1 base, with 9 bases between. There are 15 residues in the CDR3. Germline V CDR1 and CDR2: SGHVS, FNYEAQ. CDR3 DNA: TGTGCCAGCAGCTTAGCGGGGGGGCGCCAAGAGACCCAGTACTTC. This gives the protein CASSLAGGRQETQYF.

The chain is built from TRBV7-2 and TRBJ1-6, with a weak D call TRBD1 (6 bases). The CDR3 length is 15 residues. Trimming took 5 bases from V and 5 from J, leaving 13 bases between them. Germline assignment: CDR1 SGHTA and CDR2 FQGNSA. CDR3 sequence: CASSRRGADNSPLHF. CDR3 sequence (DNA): TGTGCCAGCAGCCGTCGGGGGGCGGATAATTCACCCCTCCACTTT.

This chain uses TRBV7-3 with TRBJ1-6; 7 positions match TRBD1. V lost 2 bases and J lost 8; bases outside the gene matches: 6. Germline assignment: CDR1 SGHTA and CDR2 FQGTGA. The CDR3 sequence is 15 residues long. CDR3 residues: CASSLEGAQDSPLHF. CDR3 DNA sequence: TGTGCCAGCAGCTTAGAGGGGGCGCAGGATTCACCCCTCCACTTT.

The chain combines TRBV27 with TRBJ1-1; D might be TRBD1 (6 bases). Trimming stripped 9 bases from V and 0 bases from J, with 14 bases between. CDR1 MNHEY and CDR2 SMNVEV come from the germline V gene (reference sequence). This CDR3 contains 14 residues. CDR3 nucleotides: TGTGCCAGTTCCTATACAGGGATGAACACTGAAGCTTTCTTT. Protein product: CASSYTGMNTEAFF.

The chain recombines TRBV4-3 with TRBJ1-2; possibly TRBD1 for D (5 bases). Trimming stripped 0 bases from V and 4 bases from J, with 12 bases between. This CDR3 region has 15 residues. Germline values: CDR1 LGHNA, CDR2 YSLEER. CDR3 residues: CASSQERRGSYGYTF. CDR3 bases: TGCGCCAGCAGCCAAGAGAGGAGGGGATCCTATGGCTACACCTTC.

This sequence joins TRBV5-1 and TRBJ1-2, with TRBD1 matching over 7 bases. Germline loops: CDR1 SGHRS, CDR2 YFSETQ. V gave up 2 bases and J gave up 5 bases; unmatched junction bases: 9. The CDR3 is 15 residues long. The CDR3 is CASSFTQGDLYGYTF. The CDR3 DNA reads TGCGCCAGCAGCTTTACGCAGGGGGACCTGTATGGCTACACCTTC.

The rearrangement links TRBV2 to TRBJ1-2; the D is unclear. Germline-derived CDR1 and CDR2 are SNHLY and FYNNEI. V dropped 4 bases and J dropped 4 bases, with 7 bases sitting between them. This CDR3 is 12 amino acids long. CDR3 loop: CASSGGTYGYTF. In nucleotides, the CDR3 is TGTGCCAGCAGTGGTGGCACCTATGGCTACACCTTC.

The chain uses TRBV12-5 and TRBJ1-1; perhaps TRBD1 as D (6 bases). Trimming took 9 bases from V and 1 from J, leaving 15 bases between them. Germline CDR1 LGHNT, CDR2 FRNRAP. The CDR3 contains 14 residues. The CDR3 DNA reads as TGTGCTAGCCGAACAGGGCCCCAGAACACTGAAGCTTTCTTT. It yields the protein CASRTGPQNTEAFF.

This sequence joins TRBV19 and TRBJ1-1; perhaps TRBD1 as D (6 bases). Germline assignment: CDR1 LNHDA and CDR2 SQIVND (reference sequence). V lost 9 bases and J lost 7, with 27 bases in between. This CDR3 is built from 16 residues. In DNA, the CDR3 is TGTGCCAGCCCCCGTCCGGACAGCCCTGCGAGGAGTGAAGCTTTCTTT. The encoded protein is CASPRPDSPARSEAFF.

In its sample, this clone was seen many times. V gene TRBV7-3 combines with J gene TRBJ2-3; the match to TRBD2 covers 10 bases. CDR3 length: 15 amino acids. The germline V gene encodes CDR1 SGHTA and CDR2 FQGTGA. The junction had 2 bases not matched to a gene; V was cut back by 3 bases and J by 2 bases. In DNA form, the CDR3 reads TGTGCCAGCAGCTTGAGCGGGGGGGCCACAGATACGCAGTATTTT. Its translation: CASSLSGGATDTQYF.

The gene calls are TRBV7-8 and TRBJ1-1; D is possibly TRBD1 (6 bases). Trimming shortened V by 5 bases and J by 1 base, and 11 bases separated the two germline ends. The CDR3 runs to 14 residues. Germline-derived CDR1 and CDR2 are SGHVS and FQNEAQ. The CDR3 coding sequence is TGTGCCAGCAGCCCCACAGGGAAGAACACTGAAGCTTTCTTT. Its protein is CASSPTGKNTEAFF.

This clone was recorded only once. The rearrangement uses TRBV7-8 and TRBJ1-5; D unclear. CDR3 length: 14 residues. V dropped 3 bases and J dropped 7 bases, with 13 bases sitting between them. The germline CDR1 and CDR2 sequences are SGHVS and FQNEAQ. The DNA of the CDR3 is TGTGCCAGCAGCTTCTTAACAGCTCGCCAGCCCCAGCATTTT. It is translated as CASSFLTARQPQHF.

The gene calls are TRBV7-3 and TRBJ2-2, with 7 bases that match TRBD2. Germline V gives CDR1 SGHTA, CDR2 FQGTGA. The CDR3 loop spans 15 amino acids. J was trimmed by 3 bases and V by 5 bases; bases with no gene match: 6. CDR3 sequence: CASSPGGSYTGELFF. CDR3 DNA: TGTGCCAGCAGCCCGGGGGGAAGTTACACCGGGGAGCTGTTTTTT.

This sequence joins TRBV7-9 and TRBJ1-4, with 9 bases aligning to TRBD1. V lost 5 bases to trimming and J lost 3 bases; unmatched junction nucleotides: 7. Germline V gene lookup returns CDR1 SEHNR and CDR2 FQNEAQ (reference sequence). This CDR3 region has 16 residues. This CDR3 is CASSPGQGTPNEKLFF. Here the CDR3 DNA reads TGTGCCAGCAGCCCGGGACAGGGCACGCCTAATGAAAAACTGTTTTTT.

This CDR3 is CASSSPIEETQYF. In DNA, the CDR3 is TGTGCCAGCAGTTCCCCTATAGAGGAGACCCAGTACTTC. This rearrangement joins TRBV12-3 or TRBV12-4 to TRBJ2-5; D ambiguous. V lost 4 bases and J 5 bases, leaving 11 bases between the germline ends. There are 13 residues in the CDR3.

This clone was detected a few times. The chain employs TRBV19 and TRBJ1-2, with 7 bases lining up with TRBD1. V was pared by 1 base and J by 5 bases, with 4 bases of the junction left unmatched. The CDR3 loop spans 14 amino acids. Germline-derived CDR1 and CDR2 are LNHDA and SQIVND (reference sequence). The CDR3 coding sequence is TGTGCCAGTAGTATAGCAGGACAGGTTTATGGCTACACCTTC. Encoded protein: CASSIAGQVYGYTF.

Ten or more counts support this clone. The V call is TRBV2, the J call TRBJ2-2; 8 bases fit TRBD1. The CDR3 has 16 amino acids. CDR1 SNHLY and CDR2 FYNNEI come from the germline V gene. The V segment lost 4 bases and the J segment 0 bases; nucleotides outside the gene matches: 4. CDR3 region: CASSGMGQANTGELFF. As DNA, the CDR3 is TGTGCCAGCAGTGGAATGGGACAGGCGAACACCGGGGAGCTGTTTTTT.

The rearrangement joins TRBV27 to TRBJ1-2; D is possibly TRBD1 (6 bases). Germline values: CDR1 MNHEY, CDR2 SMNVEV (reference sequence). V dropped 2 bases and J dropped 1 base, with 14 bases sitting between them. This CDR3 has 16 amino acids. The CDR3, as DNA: TGTGCCAGCAGTTTAAGGCAGGGGACGCGTAACTATGGCTACACCTTC. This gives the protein CASSLRQGTRNYGYTF.

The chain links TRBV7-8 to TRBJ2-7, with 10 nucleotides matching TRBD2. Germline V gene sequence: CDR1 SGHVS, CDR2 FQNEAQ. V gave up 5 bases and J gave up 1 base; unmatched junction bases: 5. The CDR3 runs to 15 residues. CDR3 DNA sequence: TGTGCCAGCAGCCCGAGACTAGCGGGTTCCTACGAGCAGTACTTC. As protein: CASSPRLAGSYEQYF.

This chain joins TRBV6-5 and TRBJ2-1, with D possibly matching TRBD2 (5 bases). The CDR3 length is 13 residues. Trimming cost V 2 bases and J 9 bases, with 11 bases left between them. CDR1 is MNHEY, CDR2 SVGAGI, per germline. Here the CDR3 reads CASSYSGLGEQFF. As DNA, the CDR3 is TGTGCCAGCAGTTACAGCGGATTAGGTGAGCAGTTCTTC.